The 8 T cell receptor beta chains presented below share a single source sample, sequenced in a study of blood T cells in healthy people across ages. For the second PCR, which ran for about 6 to 11 cycles, a sample-barcoded 5' primer and a J-beta primer mix were used. TCRdb redid the calling of the 5' RACE reads with MiXCR, one entry per CDR3 protein. The data hold 1.4 million or so distinct CDR3 sequences, with under 55% observed a single time. Sample: blood. All receptors derive from a woman aged 18-35 years in good health.

V usage is TRBV9 and J usage is TRBJ2-1, with 9 bases aligning to TRBD1. The CDR3 is 14 amino acids. The V gene end was trimmed by 4 bases and the J gene end by 9 bases; junction bases not matched to a gene: 8. Germline lookup yields CDR1 SGDLS and CDR2 YYNGEE. The CDR3 nucleotides read TGTGCCAGCAGCACCCGACAGGGGGTCAGTGAGCAGTTCTTC. It translates to CASSTRQGVSEQFF.

The V call is TRBV7-8, the J call TRBJ2-7; 8 bases map to TRBD1. After removal of 1 base from V and 3 bases from J, the junction contained 8 bases not matched to a gene. The length of the CDR3 is 16 residues. Germline loops: CDR1 SGHVS, CDR2 FQNEAQ. Here the CDR3 reads CASSLGGQDYFYEQYF. The CDR3 coding sequence is TGTGCCAGCAGCTTAGGGGGACAGGATTACTTCTACGAGCAGTACTTC.

The V gene is TRBV6-5, the J gene TRBJ2-7; 9 positions match TRBD1. This CDR3 contains 14 residues. CDR1 is MNHEY and CDR2 is SVGAGI in the germline V gene. V gave up 6 bases and J gave up 3 bases; unmatched junction bases: 6. Here the CDR3 reads CASRQPGQGYEQYF. CDR3 nucleotides: TGTGCCAGCAGACAACCGGGACAGGGCTACGAGCAGTACTTC.

The sample holds a few counts of this clonotype. The chain links TRBV4-1 to TRBJ2-1; maybe TRBD2 (6 bases). V was clipped by 0 bases and J by 3 bases, with 12 bases between them. Germline V lookup: CDR1 MGHRA, CDR2 YSYEKL. This CDR3 is 16 amino acids long. This CDR3 is CASSQDLGRGYNEQFF. In DNA form, the CDR3 reads TGCGCCAGCAGCCAAGATCTTGGGCGGGGCTACAATGAGCAGTTCTTC.

As regards this clonotype: This could be a read error, since a much larger clone is one nucleotide away. The chain uses TRBV12-3 or TRBV12-4 and TRBJ2-1, with 7 nucleotides matching TRBD2. This CDR3 is built from 12 residues. Losses at the gene ends were 3 bases for V and 13 bases for J; bases not matched to a gene: 6. The CDR3: CASSFGGETQFF. The CDR3 nucleotides are TGTGCCAGCAGTTTTGGGGGGGAGACCCAGTTCTTC.

This rearrangement joins TRBV10-2 to TRBJ2-7, with D hard to call. CDR1 and CDR2 from the germline V gene are WSHSY and SAAADI. V was cut by 8 bases and J by 1 base, with 9 bases left in between. The CDR3 runs 12 residues. CDR3 sequence reads: CASSIESYEQYF. In DNA form, the CDR3 reads TGCGCCAGCTCGATAGAATCCTACGAGCAGTACTTC.

This chain connects TRBV27 to TRBJ1-1, with 7 bases lining up with TRBD1. CDR3 size: 14 residues. From germline, CDR1 is MNHEY and CDR2 SMNVEV (reference sequence). Trimming removed 5 bases from V and 1 base from J; junction bases left unmatched: 4. CDR3 sequence reads: CASSQTGENTEAFF. The CDR3 DNA reads TGTGCCAGCAGTCAAACAGGGGAGAACACTGAAGCTTTCTTT.

The CDR3: CASSYSIFREQYF. The CDR3 coding sequence is TGTGCCAGCAGTTACAGTATTTTTCGTGAGCAGTACTTC. V gene TRBV6-2 or TRBV6-3 combines with J gene TRBJ2-5; D uncertain. The germline CDR1 and CDR2 sequences are MNHEY and SVGEGT. Deletions cut 2 bases from V and 11 bases from J, with 15 bases between. This CDR3 is 13 amino acids long.